This T cell receptor (beta chain) was observed in a study of cytomegalovirus exposure and HLA in healthy donors. This clone occurred once. With V trimmed by 4 bases and J by 11 bases, 6 bases remained unmatched. The CDR3 contains 13 residues. CDR1 is SGDLS, CDR2 YYNGEE, per germline. The PCR made use of 60 Vbeta and 13 Jbeta primers. The assay was immunoSEQ multiplex PCR, and TCRdb's table has in-frame clones only and misses some. The sample lists around 31,000 clones; about 83% were seen once. Material for sequencing was PBMCs. This receptor was taken from a boy between 5 and 17 years old in good health and CMV-seronegative. V gene TRBV9 combines with J gene TRBJ1-3; 10 positions match TRBD1. CDR3 sequence (DNA): TGTGCCAGCAGCCCCCAAGGACAGGGGGCCATATATTTT. It translates to CASSPQGQGAIYF.